This TCR beta chain was identified in a study of blood T cell repertoires in COVID-19. Across the study: PBMCs, B-cell-depleted T cells, or T cells were the source of the cDNA or gDNA that made up the material.

Under the authors' procedure: Nucleated cell number was recorded as an estimate derived from reference gene primer amplification. Profiled with immunoSEQ multiplex PCR; TCRdb holds only in-frame clones, not every one. V and J calls and clone size are as listed in that table; D and trimming were resolved from the DNA. The profile covers some 220,000 clones, with approximately 83% appearing a single time and about 2.9% taken by the ten largest. V lost 1 base to trimming and J lost 4 bases, with 11 bases between them. This CDR3 comprises 15 residues. CDR1 is LGHDT, CDR2 YNNKEL, per germline (reference sequence).

The rearrangement uses TRBV3-1 (or the pseudogene TRBV3-2) and TRBJ2-1; D is possibly TRBD1 (5 bases). The sequence derives from a woman aged 25 to 39 who had recovered from COVID-19. Sequencing was performed on peripheral blood. CDR3 nucleotides: TGTGCCAGCAGCCAAGCACAGGAATCTTACAATGAGCAGTTCTTC. Residues: CASSQAQESYNEQFF.